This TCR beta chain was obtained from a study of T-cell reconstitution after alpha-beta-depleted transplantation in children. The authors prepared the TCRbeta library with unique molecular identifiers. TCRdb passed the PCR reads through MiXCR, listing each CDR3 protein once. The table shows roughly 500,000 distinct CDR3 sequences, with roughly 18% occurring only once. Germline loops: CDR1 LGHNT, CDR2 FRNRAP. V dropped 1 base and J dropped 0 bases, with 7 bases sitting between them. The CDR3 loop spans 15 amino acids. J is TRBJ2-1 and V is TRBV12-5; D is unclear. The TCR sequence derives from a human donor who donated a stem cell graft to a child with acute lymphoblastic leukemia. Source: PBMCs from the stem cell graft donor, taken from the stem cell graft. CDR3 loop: CASGLEPLSYNEQFF. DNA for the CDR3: TGTGCTAGTGGTTTGGAACCACTCTCCTACAATGAGCAGTTCTTC.